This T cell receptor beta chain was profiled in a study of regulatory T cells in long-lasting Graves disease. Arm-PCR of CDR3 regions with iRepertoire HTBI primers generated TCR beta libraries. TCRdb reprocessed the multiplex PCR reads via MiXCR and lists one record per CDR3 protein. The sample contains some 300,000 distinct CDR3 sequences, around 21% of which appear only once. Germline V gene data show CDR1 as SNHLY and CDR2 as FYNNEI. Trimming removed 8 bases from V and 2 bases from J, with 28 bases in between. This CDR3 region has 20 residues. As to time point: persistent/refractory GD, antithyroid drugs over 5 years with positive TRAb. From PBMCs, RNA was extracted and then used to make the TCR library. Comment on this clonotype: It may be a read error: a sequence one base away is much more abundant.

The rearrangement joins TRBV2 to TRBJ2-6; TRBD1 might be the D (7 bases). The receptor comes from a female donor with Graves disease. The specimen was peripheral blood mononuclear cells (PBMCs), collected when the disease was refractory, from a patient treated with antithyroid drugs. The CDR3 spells CASLHSRGRDGVAGANVLTF. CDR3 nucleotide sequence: TGTGCCAGCCTACACTCTAGGGGGCGGGATGGGGTCGCTGGGGCCAACGTCCTGACTTTC.